The 17 T cell receptor beta chains below all came from one sample that was sequenced in a study of blood T cell repertoires in COVID-19. Only in-frame clones appear in the TCRdb table, and some are missing; sequencing was by immunoSEQ multiplex PCR. The sample includes hundreds of thousands of clones, about 80% of them seen just once. The sequenced sample was peripheral blood. The receptor set was obtained from a woman aged 35 to 49 with active or convalescent COVID-19.

This chain links TRBV5-4 with TRBJ2-3; 12 nucleotides match TRBD2. Trimming removed 3 bases from V and 3 bases from J; junction bases left unmatched: 8. The CDR3 loop spans 17 amino acids. Germline V gives CDR1 SGHNT, CDR2 YYREEE (reference sequence). In DNA form, the CDR3 reads TGTGCCAGCAGCTCCGGGACTAGCGGGTATCCTACAGATACGCAGTATTTT. The encoded protein is CASSSGTSGYPTDTQYF.

The chain has TRBV6-6 and TRBJ1-5, with 8 bases identical to TRBD1. Germline V gives CDR1 MNHNY, CDR2 SVGAGI (reference sequence). The V gene end was trimmed by 4 bases and the J gene end by 5 bases; junction bases not matched to a gene: 4. CDR3 length: 14 residues. CDR3 in DNA: TGTGCCAGCAGTTGGGACAGGCCTTATCAGCCCCAGCATTTT. As protein: CASSWDRPYQPQHF.

The rearrangement joins TRBV2 to TRBJ2-5, with TRBD2 as a possible D gene (7 bases). This CDR3 region has 14 residues. The V end lost 3 bases, the J end lost 5 bases, and 13 bases lay between the germline ends. From germline, CDR1 is SNHLY and CDR2 FYNNEI. As DNA, the CDR3 is TGTGCCAGCAGTGATCTGGCGGGGGCGGAGACCCAGTACTTC. Its translation: CASSDLAGAETQYF.

The CDR3 coding sequence is TGCGCCAGCAGCTTGTTCCCGGGACAGGTTATGCACACTGAAGCTTTCTTT. Protein product: CASSLFPGQVMHTEAFF. The chain recombines TRBV5-1 with TRBJ1-1; 8 bases agree with TRBD1. CDR1 is SGHRS, CDR2 YFSETQ, per germline. CDR3 length equals 17 residues. Trimming cost V 1 base and J 3 bases; bases outside gene matches: 11.

This clone is a singleton in its sample. The chain recombines TRBV11-3 with TRBJ2-1; 8 bases align to TRBD1. There are 15 residues in the CDR3. V shed 6 bases and J 4 bases; nucleotides not matched to a gene: 8. CDR1 and CDR2 (germline): SGHNT, YENEEA. The CDR3 protein is CASRPGTGLYNEQFF. CDR3 sequence (DNA): TGTGCCAGCAGACCCGGGACAGGCTTGTACAATGAGCAGTTCTTC.

The chain uses TRBV5-4 and TRBJ2-5, with D perhaps TRBD2 (6 bases). There are 14 residues in the CDR3. The germline V gene has CDR1 SGHNT and CDR2 YYREEE (reference sequence). The V end was cut by 0 bases, the J end by 1 base, with 7 bases between. The CDR3: CASSLGDFQETQYF. DNA of the CDR3: TGTGCCAGCAGCTTGGGGGACTTCCAAGAGACCCAGTACTTC. The complete variable domain, with remaining parts taken from reference TRBV5-4 and TRBJ2-5, reads ETGVTQSPTHLIKTRGQQVTLRCSSQSGHNTVSWYQQALGQGPQFIFQYYREEENGRGNFPPRFSGLQFPNYSSELNVNALELDDSALYLCASSLGDFQETQYFGPGTRLLVL.

The chain recombines TRBV5-1 with TRBJ2-3, with 8 positions matching TRBD2. The CDR3 contains 19 residues. CDR1 is SGHRS and CDR2 is YFSETQ in the germline V gene. Trimming took 1 base from V and 1 from J; bases not matched to a gene: 14. CDR3 coding DNA: TGCGCCAGCAGCTTGTTGTGGATTAGCGGGGTCATAGGCACAGATACGCAGTATTTT. Its protein product is CASSLLWISGVIGTDTQYF.

V usage is TRBV19 and J usage is TRBJ1-3; TRBD1 agrees at 8 bases. This CDR3 region has 18 residues. With 6 bases clipped from V and 1 base from J, the junction kept 14 bases outside the gene matches. Germline CDR1 and CDR2: LNHDA and SQIVND (reference sequence). The DNA for the CDR3 is TGTGCCAGTAGCAGGGCAGGGGGCGTTAGTATTTCTGGAAACACCATATATTTT. Its translation: CASSRAGGVSISGNTIYF.

The chain joins TRBV9 to TRBJ2-7; D perhaps matches TRBD1 (6 bases). V gave up 0 bases and J gave up 2 bases, with 12 bases separating them. The CDR3 length is 15 residues. From germline, CDR1 is SGDLS and CDR2 YYNGEE. This chain's CDR3 is CASSVEPGVPYEQYF. CDR3 in DNA: TGTGCCAGCAGCGTAGAGCCAGGGGTCCCCTACGAGCAGTACTTC. The full variable domain, with the rest looked up from reference TRBV9 and TRBJ2-7, is DSGVTQTPKHLITATGQRVTLRCSPRSGDLSVYWYQQSLDQGLQFLIQYYNGEERAKGNILERFSAQQFPDLHSELNLSSLELGDSALYFCASSVEPGVPYEQYFGPGTRLTVT.

The rearrangement uses TRBV28 and TRBJ2-7, with D perhaps matching TRBD1 (6 bases). The V end lost 10 bases, the J end lost 1 base, and 11 bases lay between the germline ends. The CDR3 spans 12 residues. Germline CDR1 reads MDHEN; CDR2 reads SYDVKM. The DNA for the CDR3 is TGTGCCATACACACAGGGTCCTACGAGCAGTACTTC. This encodes CAIHTGSYEQYF.

This chain joins TRBV7-9 and TRBJ1-2, with 12 bases identical to TRBD1. The length of the CDR3 is 17 residues. Germline trimming cut 8 bases from V and 0 bases from J; bases unmatched to any gene: 10. Germline values: CDR1 SEHNR, CDR2 FQNEAQ (reference sequence). CDR3 sequence: CASETRDRGPTNYGYTF. CDR3 nucleotide sequence: TGTGCCAGCGAAACCAGGGACAGGGGGCCAACTAACTATGGCTACACCTTC. Full variable domain (rest looked up from reference TRBV7-9 and TRBJ1-2): DTGVSQNPRHKITKRGQNVTFRCDPISEHNRLYWYRQTLGQGPEFLTYFQNEAQLEKSRLLSDRFSAERPKGSFSTLEIQRTEQGDSAMYLCASETRDRGPTNYGYTFGSGTRLTVV.

This clone was found a few times. This chain uses TRBV7-9 with TRBJ2-1, with 8 bases matching TRBD2. This CDR3 contains 16 residues. Germline lookup yields CDR1 SEHNR and CDR2 FQNEAQ (reference sequence). Losses at the gene ends were 4 bases for V and 3 bases for J; bases not matched to a gene: 8. The CDR3 sequence: CASSSIAGRFYNEQFF. The CDR3 DNA reads as TGTGCCAGCAGCTCCATAGCGGGACGCTTCTACAATGAGCAGTTCTTC.

J is TRBJ2-4 and V is TRBV6-5; 8 nucleotides line up with TRBD1. The CDR3 runs 15 residues. Germline V CDR1 and CDR2: MNHEY, SVGAGI. After removal of 0 bases from V and 6 bases from J, the junction contained 4 bases not matched to a gene. The CDR3 region is CASSYSRTGINIQYF. The DNA of the CDR3 is TGTGCCAGCAGTTACTCTCGGACAGGGATAAACATTCAGTACTTC.

CDR3 sequence: CASSVSGYEQYF. The CDR3 region has the DNA TGTGCCAGCAGTGTTTCGGGCTACGAGCAGTACTTC. This chain joins TRBV25-1 and TRBJ2-7; D gene unclear. Trimming cost V 4 bases and J 3 bases, with 7 bases left between them. Germline CDR1 reads MGHDK; CDR2 reads SYGVNS. The CDR3 covers 12 residues.

The rearrangement uses TRBV10-3 and TRBJ1-1; D not certain. V lost 6 bases and J 0 bases, leaving 11 bases between the germline ends. CDR3 size: 14 residues. Germline values: CDR1 ENHRY, CDR2 SYGVKD. The CDR3: CAIRDTNMNTEAFF. The CDR3 DNA is TGTGCCATCAGAGACACAAATATGAACACTGAAGCTTTCTTT.

This chain's CDR3 is CAWSVPQVRYEQYF. CDR3 nucleotides: TGTGCCTGGAGTGTACCCCAGGTCCGTTACGAGCAGTACTTC. The chain recombines TRBV30 with TRBJ2-7; D not certain. CDR1 and CDR2 from the germline V gene are GTSNPN and SVGIG (reference sequence). This CDR3 has 14 residues. V lost 0 bases, J lost 4 bases, and 13 bases lay in between.

J is TRBJ2-3 and V is TRBV2, with TRBD2 matching 15 bases. The germline gives CDR1 SNHLY, CDR2 FYNNEI. The junction had 6 bases not matched to a gene; V was cut back by 5 bases and J by 6 bases. The CDR3 has 16 residues. The CDR3 loop is CASSLGLAGGLDTQYF. The CDR3, as DNA: TGTGCCAGCAGTTTAGGACTAGCGGGAGGGCTTGATACGCAGTATTTT.